The source of this TCR beta chain is a study of T cell clones after liver transplantation. The wider study: A pre-transplant mixed lymphocyte reaction with TCRbeta sequencing defined graft-donor-reactive clones followed in post-transplant blood. Until 12-24 months post-transplant, subjects got standard immunosuppression and no induction. HCV positivity affected three of eight recipients; the rest lacked autoimmune or viral indications.

Generated by immunoSEQ multiplex PCR, the TCRdb table keeps only in-frame clones and is missing some. The sample lists 68,000 or so clones, 80% to 95% occurring once. Study results and caveats: A larger donor-reactive than third-party decline suggested partial antigen-specific deletion.

About this clone: Its target is not known.

Trimming shortened V by 6 bases and J by 3 bases, and 9 bases separated the two germline ends. Germline CDR1 and CDR2: LNHDA and SQIVND (reference sequence). The CDR3 is 12 residues long. The J gene is TRBJ2-7, the V gene TRBV19; D gene uncertain. The starting material was CD4+ T cells from blood, obtained approximately 26 months after liver transplant. This TCR derives from a human patient who received a liver transplant. Some T cells here may be from the graft donor. The CDR3, as DNA: TGTGCCAGTAGAGCGAAGGGCTACGAGCAGTACTTC. Protein: CASRAKGYEQYF.